This T cell receptor beta chain was recorded in a study of control samples from healthy donors and cancer patients. The assay was immunoSEQ multiplex PCR, and TCRdb's table has in-frame clones only and misses some. The data hold some 190,000 clones, with about 90% observed a single time. The CDR3 length is 15 residues. Germline V gene data show CDR1 as MNHNS and CDR2 as SASEGT. Trimming took 1 base from V and 4 from J, leaving 10 bases between them. V usage is TRBV6-1 and J usage is TRBJ2-2; D is undetermined. The sequence was collected from a man aged 25 to 40 in good health. Sequenced: blood. The CDR3 sequence is CASSEGNSFTGELFF. CDR3 sequence (DNA): TGTGCCAGCAGTGAAGGCAACAGCTTCACCGGGGAGCTGTTTTTT.